This T cell receptor (beta chain) derives from a study of CD8 T cells in Susac syndrome. From germline, CDR1 is SGHAT and CDR2 FQDESV (reference sequence). The CDR3 covers 16 residues. With V trimmed by 5 bases and J by 1 base, 4 bases remained unmatched. After extraction with the RNeasy kit, roughly 0.5 to 1 ug of the RNA was reverse transcribed using random hexamers. TCRdb reprocessed the immunoSEQ multiplex PCR reads via MiXCR and lists one record per CDR3 protein. The data show more than 150,000 distinct CDR3 sequences, under 97% seen once. The chain joins TRBV11-1 to TRBJ2-5, with TRBD2 matching 13 bases. The sequenced material came from CD4+ T cells from PBMCs. This clonotype originated in a human donor with Susac syndrome. The chain's CDR3 is CASSPGTSGVQETQYF. The CDR3 DNA sequence: TGTGCCAGCAGCCCAGGGACTAGCGGGGTCCAAGAGACCCAGTACTTC.